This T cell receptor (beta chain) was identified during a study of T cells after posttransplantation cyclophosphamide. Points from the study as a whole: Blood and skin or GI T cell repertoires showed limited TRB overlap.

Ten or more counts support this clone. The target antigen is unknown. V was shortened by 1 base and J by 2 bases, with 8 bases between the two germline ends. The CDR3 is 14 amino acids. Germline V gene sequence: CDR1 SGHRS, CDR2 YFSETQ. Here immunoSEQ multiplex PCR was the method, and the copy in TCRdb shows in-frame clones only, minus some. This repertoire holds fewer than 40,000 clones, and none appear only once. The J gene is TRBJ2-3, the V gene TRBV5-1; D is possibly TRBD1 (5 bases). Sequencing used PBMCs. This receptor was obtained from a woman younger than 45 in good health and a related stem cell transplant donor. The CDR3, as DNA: TGCGCCAGCAGCTTGCTACAGGTCACAGATACGCAGTATTTT. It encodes CASSLLQVTDTQYF.